The T cell receptor (beta chain) described here comes from a study of T cells in women clearing cervical HPV infection. The wider study: Case blood was drawn when the lesion was first found; control blood after infection became undetectable. With HLA typing for only a few women, HLA confounding remains possible.

Notes on the study in general: Repertoire richness, not evenness, was significantly elevated in CIN3+ cases versus controls.

The method was immunoSEQ multiplex PCR; TCRdb's version includes in-frame clones alone and lacks a portion of them. The repertoire shows about 25,000 clones; the top ten hold around 4%. CDR1 and CDR2 from the germline V gene are DFQATT and SNEGSKA (reference sequence). This CDR3 spans 15 amino acids. Details on this clone: Its matching antigen is unknown. The CDR3 end is not reached by the read, which stops 3 residues before it; the germline J gene fills it in.

Input material: blood buffy coat. This TCR came from a woman aged 18-70 years with a cervical HPV16 infection that either progressed to CIN3+ or cleared (not recorded which). The rearrangement uses TRBV20-1 and TRBJ1-3, with D unresolved. The part of the CDR3 DNA that was read is TGCAGTGCTAGACGGATGGACTCCGCTATACGAACC. Protein product: CSARRMDSAIRT. The entire CDR3 protein is CSARRMDSAIRTIYF.